This T cell receptor (beta chain) derives from a study of cytomegalovirus exposure and HLA in healthy donors. Study results and caveats: It was reportedly the case that the classifier diagnosed cytomegalovirus status with high specificity and sensitivity. Among the CMV-associated chains, a few were confirmed in vitro as specific for CMV antigens. Later, an analysis found that TCR clusters from the first cohort tended to co-occur in the roughly 120 validation repertoires.

Per the germline V gene, CDR1 is MNHEY and CDR2 is SMNVEV (reference sequence). The CDR3 covers 15 residues. Trimming left V 2 bases short and J 5 bases short, with 15 bases between. These donors were members of the approximately 120-subject validation cohort, a group separate from the roughly 670-subject first cohort. This clone was counted once. What it binds is not known. Clones were sequenced by immunoSEQ multiplex PCR, and TCRdb holds only the in-frame ones, with some missing. The sample has around 71,000 clones, about 94% seen once. Sequencing was done on a sample of PBMCs. This sequence joins TRBV27 and TRBJ1-2; D ambiguous. This receptor was obtained from a man between 18 and 29 years old in good health and CMV-seropositive. The CDR3 DNA reads TGTGCCAGCAGTTTAAGCTTCGGTCGGGAGTATGGCTACACCTTC. Its translation is CASSLSFGREYGYTF.